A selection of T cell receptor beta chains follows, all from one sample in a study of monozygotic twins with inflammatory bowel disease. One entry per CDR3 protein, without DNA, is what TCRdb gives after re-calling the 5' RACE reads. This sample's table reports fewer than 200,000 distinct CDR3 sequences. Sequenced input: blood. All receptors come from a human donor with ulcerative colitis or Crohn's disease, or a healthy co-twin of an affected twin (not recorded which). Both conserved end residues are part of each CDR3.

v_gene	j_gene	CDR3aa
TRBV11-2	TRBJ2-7	CASSVGLADEQYF
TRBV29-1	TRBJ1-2	CSVGGQGAANYGYTF
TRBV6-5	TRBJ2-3	CASSYDSPDTQYF
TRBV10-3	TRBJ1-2	CAIRTGVDYGYTF
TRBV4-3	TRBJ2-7	CASSYLTGYEQYF
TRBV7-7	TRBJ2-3	CASSPTLPGLDTQYF
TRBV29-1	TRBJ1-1	CSLIGGMNTEAFF
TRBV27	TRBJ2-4	CASSLDRGLQNIQYF
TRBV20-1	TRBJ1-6	CSPTPGPGEPLHF
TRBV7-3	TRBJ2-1	CASSRDELYNEQFF
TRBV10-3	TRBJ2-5	CAISEQAGHQETQYF
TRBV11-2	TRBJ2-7	CASSSPGVVHEQYF
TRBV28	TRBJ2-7	CASSSGTGDQRVHEQYF
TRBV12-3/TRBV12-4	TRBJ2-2	CASRELANTGELFF
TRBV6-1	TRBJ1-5	CATGRVEGQPQHF
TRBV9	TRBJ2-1	CASSVRDRPYNEQFF
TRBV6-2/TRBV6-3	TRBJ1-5	CASSSGGGQNQPQHF
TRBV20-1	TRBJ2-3	CSALGLAGSTDTQYF
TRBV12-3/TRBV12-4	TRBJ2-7	CASSPSGLAQQYF
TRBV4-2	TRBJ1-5	CASSQDISGRSNQPQHF
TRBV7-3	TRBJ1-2	CASSFPGGGGYTF
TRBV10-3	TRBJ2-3	CAIRGTGGYTDTQYF
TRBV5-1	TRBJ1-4	CASSPGGGLATNEKLFF
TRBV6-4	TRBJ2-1	CASSQGSNEQFF
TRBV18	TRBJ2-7	CASSPNPENEQYF
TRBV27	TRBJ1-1	CASSLGQRTEAFF
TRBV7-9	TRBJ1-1	CASSAREGISTEAFF
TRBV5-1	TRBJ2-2	CASSLWTGATGELFF
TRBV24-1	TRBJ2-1	CATSEYSVEQFF
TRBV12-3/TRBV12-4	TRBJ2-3	CASTQQADTQYF
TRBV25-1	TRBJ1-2	CASSETEFYGYTF
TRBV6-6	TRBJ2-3	CASSLQMGADTQYF
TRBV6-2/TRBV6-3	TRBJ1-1	CASRAGGLNTEAFF
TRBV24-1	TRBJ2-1	CATSEGSDVNEQFF
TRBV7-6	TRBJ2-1	CASSSPGLYNEQFF
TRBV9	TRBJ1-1	CASSDLGRNTEAFF